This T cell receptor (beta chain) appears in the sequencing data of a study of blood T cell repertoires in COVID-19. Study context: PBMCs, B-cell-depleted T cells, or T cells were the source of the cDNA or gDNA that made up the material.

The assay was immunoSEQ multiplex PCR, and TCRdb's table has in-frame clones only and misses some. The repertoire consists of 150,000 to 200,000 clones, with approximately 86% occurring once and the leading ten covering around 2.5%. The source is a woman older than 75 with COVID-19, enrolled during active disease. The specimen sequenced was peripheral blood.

DNA for the CDR3: TGTGCCAGCAGTTCCAACAGGGGGATGGATCAGCCCCAGCATTTT. Translated: CASSSNRGMDQPQHF. The chain combines TRBV6-5 with TRBJ1-5; 8 bases map to TRBD1. Germline lookup yields CDR1 MNHEY and CDR2 SVGAGI. This CDR3 contains 15 residues. V lost 4 bases and J lost 5; bases outside the gene matches: 7.